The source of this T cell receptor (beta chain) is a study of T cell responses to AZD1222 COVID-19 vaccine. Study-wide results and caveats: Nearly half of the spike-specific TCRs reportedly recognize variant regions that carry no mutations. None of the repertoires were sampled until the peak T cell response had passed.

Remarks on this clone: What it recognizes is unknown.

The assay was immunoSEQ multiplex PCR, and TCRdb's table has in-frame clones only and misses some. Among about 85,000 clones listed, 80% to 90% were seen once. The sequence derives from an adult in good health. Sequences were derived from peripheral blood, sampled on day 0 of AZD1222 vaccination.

The DNA for the CDR3 is TGTGCCACCAGCGGACAGGGTAGGGATTCACCCCTCCACTTT. It is translated as CATSGQGRDSPLHF. This chain joins TRBV15 and TRBJ1-6, with 8 bases fitting TRBD1. The CDR3 length is 14 residues. V shed 5 bases and J 8 bases; nucleotides not matched to a gene: 5. The germline CDR1 and CDR2 sequences are LNHNV and YYDKDF (reference sequence).